The clone carrying this T cell receptor (beta chain) was observed at least ten times. Unique molecular identifiers (one per individual cDNA molecule) were attached. Each CDR3 protein is one row after TCRdb ran MiXCR on the 5' RACE reads. The table has 15,000 to 25,000 distinct CDR3 sequences, about 4% seen once; the top ten hold roughly 6.7%. CDR1 is LNHDA, CDR2 SQIVND, per germline (reference sequence). This CDR3 contains 12 residues. Trimming removed 3 bases at V and 5 bases at J, with 7 bases between. The sample belongs to a study of early T cells in non-severe SARS-CoV-2 infection. The chain combines TRBV19 with TRBJ2-5; D call uncertain. The material sequenced was whole blood. This receptor was obtained from an adult who was a healthcare worker with PCR-confirmed SARS-CoV-2 infection or an uninfected control (not recorded which). The CDR3: CASSISDETQYF. CDR3 DNA: TGTGCCAGTAGTATCTCTGACGAGACCCAGTACTTC.